The next 14 T cell receptor beta chains were all read from a single sample in a study of blood T cell repertoires in COVID-19 (dated by TCRdb to the early 2020s). Library method: the immunoSEQ multiplex PCR assay. TCRdb obtained this table from immuneACCESS and retained in-frame rearrangements with V and J assigned. These tables miss some clones; where compared with another copy, unresolved V genes account for less than half of the shortfall, and the remainder is unexplained. Across this sample there are about 240,000 clones, with roughly 85% seen only once. Of the sample, around 3.3% is held by the ten largest clones. The sequenced material came from peripheral blood. These receptors were obtained from a woman aged 18-29 years with acute or convalescent COVID-19.

This rearrangement joins TRBV7-9 to TRBJ1-1; a possible D gene is TRBD1 (6 bases). V dropped 5 bases and J dropped 2 bases, with 9 bases sitting between them. The CDR3 length is 13 residues. Looked up from germline, CDR1 is SEHNR and CDR2 is FQNEAQ (reference sequence). In DNA, the CDR3 is TGTGCCAGCAGCCCCAGGGGAAACACTGAAGCTTTCTTT. It codes for CASSPRGNTEAFF.

The rearrangement links TRBV30 to TRBJ2-3, with 8 bases that match TRBD1. With V trimmed by 4 bases and J by 3 bases, 9 bases remained unmatched. Looked up from germline, CDR1 is GTSNPN and CDR2 is SVGIG (reference sequence). The CDR3 sequence is 15 residues long. Written as DNA, the CDR3 is TGTGCCTGGAAAGGGGCAGGGGGCGCGACAGATACGCAGTATTTT. It is translated as CAWKGAGGATDTQYF.

This chain joins TRBV3-1 (or the pseudogene TRBV3-2) and TRBJ1-3; D gene ambiguous. The CDR3 has 21 residues. V lost 0 bases to trimming and J lost 5 bases, with 29 bases between them. Per the germline V gene, CDR1 is LGHDT and CDR2 is YNNKEL (reference sequence). CDR3 amino acids: CASSQEVSGRGIISLRNTIYF. The CDR3 region has the DNA TGTGCCAGCAGCCAAGAAGTTTCGGGCAGAGGGATAATTTCTCTCAGAAACACCATATATTTT.

The gene calls are TRBV7-9 and TRBJ2-7, with 7 bases aligning to TRBD2. CDR1 and CDR2 (germline): SEHNR, FQNEAQ (reference sequence). The trim removed 5 bases at V and 12 bases at J, leaving 10 bases unmatched. This CDR3 has 12 amino acids. The DNA of the CDR3 is TGTGCCAGCAGCCGGGACTACCGATTGTTGTACTTC. This encodes CASSRDYRLLYF. Full variable domain (remainder filled in from reference TRBV7-9 and TRBJ2-7): DTGVSQNPRHKITKRGQNVTFRCDPISEHNRLYWYRQTLGQGPEFLTYFQNEAQLEKSRLLSDRFSAERPKGSFSTLEIQRTEQGDSAMYLCASSRDYRLLYFGPGTRLTVT.

The rearrangement links TRBV3-1 (or the pseudogene TRBV3-2) to TRBJ2-3; 7 bases agree with TRBD2. CDR3 size: 19 residues. V lost 1 base to trimming and J lost 0 bases; unmatched junction nucleotides: 13. Germline V gene data show CDR1 as LGHDT and CDR2 as YNNKEL (reference sequence). CDR3: CASSQAYRGRAGSTDTQYF. The CDR3 nucleotides are TGTGCCAGCAGCCAAGCCTATCGTGGGAGGGCCGGAAGCACAGATACGCAGTATTTT.

This chain joins TRBV6-6 and TRBJ2-7, with 7 bases that match TRBD1. In germline, CDR1 is MNHNY, CDR2 SVGAGI (reference sequence). J lost 5 bases, V lost 0 bases, and 10 bases had no gene match. The CDR3 is 16 amino acids. In DNA, the CDR3 is TGTGCCAGCAGTTACTCGCTACAGGGGAAAGTCAACGAGCAGTACTTC. It yields the protein CASSYSLQGKVNEQYF.

The J gene is TRBJ2-1, the V gene TRBV4-3; D may be TRBD1 (5 bases). The CDR3 length is 14 residues. Looked up from germline, CDR1 is LGHNA and CDR2 is YSLEER. Trimming took 0 bases from V and 13 from J, leaving 16 bases between them. This chain's CDR3 is CASSQDARASEQFF. Written as DNA, the CDR3 is TGCGCCAGCAGCCAAGATGCCAGGGCTAGTGAACAGTTCTTC.

The chain has TRBV11-3 and TRBJ2-7; TRBD1 matches at 9 bases. Germline CDR1 and CDR2: SGHNT and YENEEA. Germline trimming cut 4 bases from V and 6 bases from J; bases unmatched to any gene: 13. The CDR3 spans 16 residues. DNA of the CDR3: TGTGCCAGCAGCTCGGCCGGGACAGGGCAGTATGGCGAGCAGTACTTC. Protein product: CASSSAGTGQYGEQYF.

This clone appeared once. V gene TRBV3-1 (or the pseudogene TRBV3-2) combines with J gene TRBJ2-3; TRBD2 matches 10 bases. The J segment lost 4 bases and the V segment lost 3 bases, leaving 7 bases of the junction unmatched. The length of the CDR3 is 16 residues. CDR1 LGHDT and CDR2 YNNKEL come from the germline V gene (reference sequence). The CDR3 sequence is CASSHIAGGFADTQYF. CDR3 in DNA: TGTGCCAGCAGCCACATAGCGGGAGGATTCGCAGATACGCAGTATTTT.

The V and J genes are TRBV6-2 or TRBV6-3 and TRBJ2-7; perhaps TRBD1 as D (6 bases). Trimming took off 6 bases at V and 2 bases at J, with 23 bases between the two ends. Per germline, CDR1 MNHEY and CDR2 SVGEGT. The CDR3 totals 17 residues. The CDR3 bases are TGTGCCAGCAGCCCCCTGGCCTATGGCAGGGGCACCTACGAGCAGTACTTC. Translating gives CASSPLAYGRGTYEQYF.

The rearrangement joins TRBV19 to TRBJ2-7; 10 bases map to TRBD1. V shed 4 bases and J 7 bases; nucleotides not matched to a gene: 4. This CDR3 comprises 13 residues. In germline, CDR1 is LNHDA, CDR2 SQIVND (reference sequence). The CDR3 protein is CASSRDRGDEQYF. The CDR3 DNA sequence: TGTGCCAGTAGTAGGGACAGGGGAGATGAGCAGTACTTC.

The chain links TRBV7-2 to TRBJ1-6, with 8 bases fitting TRBD1. The CDR3 contains 15 residues. After removal of 5 bases from V and 7 bases from J, the junction contained 7 bases not matched to a gene. CDR1 and CDR2 (germline): SGHTA, FQGNSA. CDR3 in DNA: TGTGCCAGCAGCCAAAACAGGGGGGTAAATTCACCCCTCCACTTT. It encodes CASSQNRGVNSPLHF.

The chain joins TRBV30 to TRBJ2-7; possibly TRBD1 for D (7 bases). In germline, CDR1 is GTSNPN, CDR2 SVGIG (reference sequence). The length of the CDR3 is 16 residues. V lost 5 bases and J lost 2, with 22 bases in between. The CDR3 region is CAWEAAGGTRPYEQYF. In nucleotides, the CDR3 is TGTGCCTGGGAGGCAGCAGGGGGGACTCGACCCTACGAGCAGTACTTC.

The rearrangement joins TRBV10-2 to TRBJ2-1; weak D call: TRBD2 (5 bases). CDR1 WSHSY and CDR2 SAAADI come from the germline V gene. The CDR3 extends over 11 amino acids. Between the trimmed V and J ends, which lost 6 bases and 8 bases, there was a span of 8 bases. Here the CDR3 reads CASRIAYEQFF. In nucleotides, the CDR3 is TGCGCCAGCAGAATAGCGTATGAGCAGTTCTTC.